The present entry profiles one TCR beta chain with its context. Only in-frame clones appear in the TCRdb table, and some are missing; sequencing was by immunoSEQ multiplex PCR. This table holds about 50,000 clones, around nine tenths found once. Germline assignment: CDR1 SGHAT and CDR2 FQNNGV. The CDR3 extends over 17 amino acids. V was pared by 0 bases and J by 4 bases, with 7 bases of the junction left unmatched. Time point specified: pretreatment peripheral blood. This record comes from a study of PD-L1 blockade in urothelial cancer. The TCR sequence derives from a woman aged 60-70 years with urothelial cancer. The material was PBMCs, obtained around atezolizumab (anti-PD-L1) treatment. The chain combines TRBV11-2 with TRBJ2-7; 12 positions match TRBD2. The CDR3 DNA sequence: TGTGCCAGCAGCTTAGATCGGGCTAGCGGGGGGGCTTACGAGCAGTACTTC. It codes for CASSLDRASGGAYEQYF.